This TCR beta chain emerged from a study of naive and memory T cell subsets. The beta constant-region primer was an equimolar mix of two oligonucleotides covering TRBC1 and TRBC2. Ligated cDNA was amplified by four rounds of PCR with nested alpha and beta constant-region primers and SP2. One entry per CDR3 protein results from TCRdb running MiXCR on the UMI-ligation and nested PCR reads. Of under 150,000 distinct CDR3 sequences in the sample, approximately 21% were seen once. This CDR3 is built from 14 residues. V gave up 3 bases and J gave up 0 bases, with 8 bases separating them. The study, taken as a whole, reports: Especially in CD8 cells, naive repertoires contained a few larger clonotypes, possibly CD45RA-re-expressing memory cells.

In its sample, this clonotype was seen a few times. What it binds is not known. Input material: naive CD8+ T cells from blood. The TCR comes from a human donor in good health. The V call is TRBV12-3 or TRBV12-4, the J call TRBJ1-1; D gene unclear. For the CDR3, the DNA is TGTGCCAGCAGTTTTCAACAGATGAACACTGAAGCTTTCTTT. This gives the protein CASSFQQMNTEAFF.